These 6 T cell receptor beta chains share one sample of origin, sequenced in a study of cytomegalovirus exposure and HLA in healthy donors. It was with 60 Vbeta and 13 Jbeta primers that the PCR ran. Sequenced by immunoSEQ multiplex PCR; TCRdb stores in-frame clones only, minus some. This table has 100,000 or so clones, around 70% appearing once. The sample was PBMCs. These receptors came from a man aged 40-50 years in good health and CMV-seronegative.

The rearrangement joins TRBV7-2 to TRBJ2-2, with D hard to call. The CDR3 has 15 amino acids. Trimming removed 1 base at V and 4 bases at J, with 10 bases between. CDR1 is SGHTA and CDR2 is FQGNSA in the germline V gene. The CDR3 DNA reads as TGTGCCAGCAGCTTAGTCCCCGGGTCCACCGGGGAGCTGTTTTTT. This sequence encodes CASSLVPGSTGELFF.

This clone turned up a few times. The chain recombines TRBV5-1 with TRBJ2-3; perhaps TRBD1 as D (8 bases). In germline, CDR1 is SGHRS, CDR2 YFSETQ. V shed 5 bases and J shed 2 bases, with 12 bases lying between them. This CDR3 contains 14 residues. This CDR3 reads CASRTGDYTDTQYF. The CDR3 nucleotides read TGCGCCAGCAGGACAGGGGACTACACAGATACGCAGTATTTT.

In DNA, the CDR3 is TGTGCCAGCAGCGTCAGCGGGAGGGACTACGAGCAGTACTTC. Its translation is CASSVSGRDYEQYF. V is TRBV9 and J is TRBJ2-7, with TRBD2 identical over 10 bases. The CDR3 contains 14 residues. The junction had 2 bases not matched to a gene; V was cut back by 2 bases and J by 3 bases. CDR1 and CDR2 from the germline V gene are SGDLS and YYNGEE.

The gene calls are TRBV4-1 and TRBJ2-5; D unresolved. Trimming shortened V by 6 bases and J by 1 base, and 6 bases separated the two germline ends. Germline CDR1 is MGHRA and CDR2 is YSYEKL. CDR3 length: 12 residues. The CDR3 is CASRDTQETQYF. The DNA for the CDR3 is TGCGCCAGCAGAGACACCCAAGAGACCCAGTACTTC.

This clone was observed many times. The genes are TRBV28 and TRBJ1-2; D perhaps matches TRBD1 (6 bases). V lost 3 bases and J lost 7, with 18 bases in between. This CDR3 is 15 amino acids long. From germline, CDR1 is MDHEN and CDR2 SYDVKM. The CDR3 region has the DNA TGTGCCAGCAGTTTTTCGGGGGGGCGGCGGAGTGGCTACACCTTC. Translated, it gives CASSFSGGRRSGYTF.

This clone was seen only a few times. CDR3 DNA: TGTGCCAGTAGGATTAACGGGGCAACTAATGAAAAACTGTTTTTT. Translated: CASRINGATNEKLFF. The J gene is TRBJ1-4, the V gene TRBV19; D gene uncertain. CDR1 is LNHDA, CDR2 SQIVND, per germline (reference sequence). V was clipped by 6 bases and J by 0 bases, with 11 bases between them. The CDR3 has 15 amino acids.